This T cell receptor beta chain is from a study of shared clonotypes between healthy human individuals. This table comes from immunoSEQ multiplex PCR, and its TCRdb copy is limited to in-frame clones, with some not included. Here the sample spans some 1 million clones, about 74% being singletons. V was shortened by 2 bases and J by 0 bases, with 8 bases between the two germline ends. Germline CDR1 SGHRS, CDR2 YFSETQ. This CDR3 has 14 amino acids. Material for sequencing was memory CD4+ T cells sorted from blood. Specified subset: CD45RA-negative fraction. The receptor's source is a man aged 18 to 35 in good health. The chain joins TRBV5-1 to TRBJ1-1, with D possibly matching TRBD1 (5 bases). CDR3 protein: CASSLQDLNTEAFF. For the CDR3, the DNA is TGCGCCAGCAGCTTACAGGACTTGAACACTGAAGCTTTCTTT.